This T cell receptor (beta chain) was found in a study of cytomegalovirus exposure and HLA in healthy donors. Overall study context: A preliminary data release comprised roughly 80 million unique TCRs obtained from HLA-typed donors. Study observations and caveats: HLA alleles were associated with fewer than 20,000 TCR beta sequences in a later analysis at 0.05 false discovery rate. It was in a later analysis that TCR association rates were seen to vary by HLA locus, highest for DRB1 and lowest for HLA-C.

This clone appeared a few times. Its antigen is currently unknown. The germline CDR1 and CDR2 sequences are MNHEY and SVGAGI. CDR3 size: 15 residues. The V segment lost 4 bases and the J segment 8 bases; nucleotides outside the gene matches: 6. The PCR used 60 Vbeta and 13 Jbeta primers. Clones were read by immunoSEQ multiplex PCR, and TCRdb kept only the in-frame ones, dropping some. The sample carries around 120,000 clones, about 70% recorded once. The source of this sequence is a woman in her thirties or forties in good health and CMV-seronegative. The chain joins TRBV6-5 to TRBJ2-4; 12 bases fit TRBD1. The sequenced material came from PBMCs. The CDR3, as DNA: TGTGCCAGCAGTTCCACGGGACAGGGGGCAGACATTCAGTACTTC. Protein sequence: CASSSTGQGADIQYF.